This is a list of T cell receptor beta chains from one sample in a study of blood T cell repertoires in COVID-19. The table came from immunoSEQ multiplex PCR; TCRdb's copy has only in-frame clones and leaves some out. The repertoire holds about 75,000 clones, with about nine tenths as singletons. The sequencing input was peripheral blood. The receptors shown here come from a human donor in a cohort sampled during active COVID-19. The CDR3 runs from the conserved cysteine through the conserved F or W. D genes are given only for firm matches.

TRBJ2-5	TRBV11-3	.	CASSLGQELQETQYF
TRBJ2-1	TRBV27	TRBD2	CASTLIAGGFYNEQFF
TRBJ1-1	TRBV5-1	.	CASSLGGGVEAFF
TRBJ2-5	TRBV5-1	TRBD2	CASSQGLAGGETQYF
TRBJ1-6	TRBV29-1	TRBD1	CSVRTGVNSPLHF
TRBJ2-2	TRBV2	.	CASTPTGGRGAGELFF
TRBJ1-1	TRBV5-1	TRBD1	CASSRRDREGTAFF
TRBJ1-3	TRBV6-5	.	CASSGVDGNTIYF
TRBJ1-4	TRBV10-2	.	CASSESGGREKLFF
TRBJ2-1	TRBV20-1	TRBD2	CSASRGGSSYNEQFF
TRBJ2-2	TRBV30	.	CAWSATGFVGELFF
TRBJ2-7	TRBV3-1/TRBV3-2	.	CASSQTFEGLFSYEQYF
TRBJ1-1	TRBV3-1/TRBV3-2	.	CASSLGFGGDTEAFF
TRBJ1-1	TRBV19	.	CASSQGRAEAFF
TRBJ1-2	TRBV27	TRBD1	CASSSTGANYGYTF
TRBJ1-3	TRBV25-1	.	CASSEYGGRTSGNTIYF
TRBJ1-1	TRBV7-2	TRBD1	CASDTRSGGTEAFF
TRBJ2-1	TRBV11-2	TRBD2	CASTLMGGDNEQFF
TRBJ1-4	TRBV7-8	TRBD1	CASSGAGTGPISGSEKLFF
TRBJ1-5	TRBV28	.	CASSQLGGRGQPQHF
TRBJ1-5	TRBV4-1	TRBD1	CASSQEGQGHQPQHF
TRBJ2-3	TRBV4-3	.	CASSQAAGYTDTQYF
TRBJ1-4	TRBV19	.	CASNPTGVEKLFF
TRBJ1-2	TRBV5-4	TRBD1	CASSLDRGIRYGYTF
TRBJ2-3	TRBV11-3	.	CASSSQGTTDTQYF